This record concerns one T cell receptor beta chain sequence. This sample was included in a study of cytomegalovirus exposure and HLA in healthy donors. Trimming left V 1 base short and J 10 bases short, with 19 bases between. The CDR3 contains 15 residues. The germline V gene has CDR1 SGHTA and CDR2 FQGTGA. The PCR ran on 60 Vbeta and 13 Jbeta primers. The table came from immunoSEQ multiplex PCR; TCRdb's copy has only in-frame clones and leaves some out. This sample has 140,000 or so clones, with roughly 80% found just once. Sequencing used PBMCs. This chain joins TRBV7-3 and TRBJ1-1; D remains ambiguous. This sequence was found in a woman under 40 in good health and CMV-seronegative. Here the CDR3 reads CASSLNGLGSSVAFF. The CDR3, as DNA: TGTGCCAGCAGCTTAAACGGTCTGGGCAGTAGTGTAGCTTTCTTT.